This is a list of T cell receptor beta chains from one sample in a study of T cell repertoires in cytomegalovirus infection. TCRdb re-called the reads with MiXCR, one entry per CDR3 protein. The sample includes about 530,000 distinct CDR3 sequences, less than 30% of them seen just once. Sequencing input: PBMCs. The receptors here all came from a human donor in good health (CMV status not recorded). Some clones in this sample may be carry-over from other donors' samples. The CDR3 runs from the conserved cysteine through the conserved F or W. The D gene is left open where the match is weak. For some rows the clone size is stated as once, few or many, or as a class when expanded; others skip it.

few TRBJ2-7 15 TRBV6-5 TRBD2 CASSYWASGSYEQYF TGTGCCAGCAGTTACTGGGCTAGCGGGAGTTACGAGCAGTACTTC
NA TRBJ2-3 15 TRBV20-1 NA CSARPLATSTDTQYF TGCAGTGCTAGACCCCTCGCAACTAGCACAGATACGCAGTATTTT
many TRBJ2-5 15 TRBV7-2 NA CASSLLPRAKETQYF TGTGCCAGCAGCTTACTCCCCAGGGCGAAAGAGACCCAGTACTTC
NA TRBJ2-5 15 TRBV9 TRBD2 CASSVDGLVAETQYF TGTGCCAGCAGCGTAGATGGACTAGTCGCAGAGACCCAGTACTTC
many TRBJ2-7 13 TRBV7-2 NA CASSFKGGGEQYF TGTGCCAGCAGCTTTAAAGGGGGGGGTGAGCAGTACTTC
NA TRBJ2-3 13 TRBV29-1 TRBD1 CSTGTGYTDTQYF TGCAGCACCGGGACAGGGTATACAGATACGCAGTATTTT
NA TRBJ1-5 13 TRBV6-6 TRBD1 CASRGQGGQPQHF TGTGCCAGCAGGGGACAGGGCGGGCAGCCCCAGCATTTT
few TRBJ1-5 16 TRBV7-8 TRBD1 CASSFLSGQKNQPQHF TGTGCCAGCAGCTTTCTTTCGGGACAGAAAAATCAGCCCCAGCATTTT
few TRBJ2-2 14 TRBV11-1 NA CASSLGPLVRLLFF TGTGCCAGCAGCTTGGGACCACTAGTCCGATTGCTGTTTTTT
few TRBJ2-1 15 TRBV2 TRBD2 CASSRAGGIYNEQFF TGTGCCAGCAGCCGGGCGGGAGGGATATACAATGAGCAGTTCTTC
NA TRBJ1-6 16 TRBV6-5 NA CASSYSEPDYNSPLHF TGTGCCAGCAGTTACTCTGAGCCCGACTATAATTCACCCCTCCACTTT
NA TRBJ2-7 14 TRBV20-1 TRBD2 CSVSAGGSSYEQYF TGCAGTGTTTCGGCCGGCGGGAGTTCCTACGAGCAGTACTTC
NA TRBJ2-2 17 TRBV19 NA CASSIVGPQGSPGELFF TGTGCCAGTAGTATAGTAGGGCCACAGGGTAGTCCCGGGGAGCTGTTTTTT
few TRBJ1-2 14 TRBV2 NA CARSPGRGSGGYTF TGTGCCAGATCCCCGGGACGCGGGTCGGGGGGCTACACCTTC
NA TRBJ2-1 15 TRBV7-9 NA CASSLAGSAYNEQFF TGTGCCAGCAGCTTAGCGGGTAGCGCCTACAATGAGCAGTTCTTC
NA TRBJ2-3 16 TRBV7-2 TRBD1 CASSFRTGAATDTQYF TGTGCCAGCAGCTTCAGGACAGGGGCGGCAACAGATACGCAGTATTTT
many TRBJ1-5 12 TRBV7-2 NA CASSRDRSPQHF TGTGCCAGCAGCCGAGACCGGTCGCCCCAGCATTTT
many TRBJ1-1 14 TRBV7-6 TRBD1 CASRPRQGHTEAFF TGTGCCAGCAGACCCAGACAGGGTCATACTGAAGCTTTCTTT